The present T cell receptor beta chain was sequenced within a study of blood T cell repertoires in COVID-19. At the level of the study: Some COVID-19 samples were acute and others convalescent; all came from the United States, Italy and Spain. Sources were T cells, B-cell-depleted T cells, or PBMCs; the material itself was cDNA or gDNA.

Original processing notes: From reference gene primer amplification, estimates of nucleated cell counts were derived. The repertoire was sequenced with immunoSEQ multiplex PCR; TCRdb's copy has only in-frame clones and lacks some. The V and J calls and clone size are taken from that table; D and trimming were inferred from the DNA. The repertoire holds 100,000 to 150,000 clones, with about 80% as singletons. Germline-derived CDR1 and CDR2 are MNHEY and SVGAGI. The CDR3 runs 15 residues. Unmatched junction bases numbered 6, after V lost 3 bases and J lost 7 bases. The sequencing sample was made of peripheral blood. This chain connects TRBV6-5 to TRBJ1-6, with 7 bases that match TRBD1. This TCR derives from a woman in her forties or fifties with acute or convalescent COVID-19. The DNA of the CDR3 is TGTGCCAGCAGTTATTCCGACAGGGTGAATTCACCCCTCCACTTT. As protein: CASSYSDRVNSPLHF.